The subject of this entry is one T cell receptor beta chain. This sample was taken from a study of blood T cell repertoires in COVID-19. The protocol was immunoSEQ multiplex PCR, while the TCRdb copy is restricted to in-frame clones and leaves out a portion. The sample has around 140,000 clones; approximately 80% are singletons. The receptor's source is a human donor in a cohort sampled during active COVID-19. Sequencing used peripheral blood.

The CDR3 protein is CASTTGTGTAFF. In DNA form, the CDR3 reads TGTGCCAGCACCACCGGGACAGGGACTGCTTTCTTT. V is TRBV6-6 and J is TRBJ1-1, with 9 bases matching TRBD1. Germline V gene data show CDR1 as MNHNY and CDR2 as SVGAGI (reference sequence). The CDR3 runs to 12 residues. The V gene end was trimmed by 7 bases and the J gene end by 11 bases; junction bases not matched to a gene: 8.